This entry is about one T cell receptor beta chain. The CDR3 extends over 17 amino acids. From germline, CDR1 is SQVTM and CDR2 ANQGSEA. V was pared by 7 bases and J by 6 bases, with 27 bases between. TCRdb reprocessed the 5' RACE reads with MiXCR, giving one entry per CDR3 protein. Counted here are approximately 70,000 distinct CDR3 sequences, more than 10% occurring once; the ten biggest clones make up about 4.2%. The data were obtained in a study of early T cells in non-severe SARS-CoV-2 infection. The chain joins TRBV29-1 to TRBJ2-2; TRBD2 might be the D (6 bases). Sequencing used whole blood. The receptor's source is an adult who was a healthcare worker with PCR-confirmed SARS-CoV-2 infection or an uninfected control (not recorded which). The CDR3 sequence is CSALGVSSDTRAGELFF. The CDR3 DNA reads TGCAGCGCGCTCGGGGTTTCTAGCGACACAAGGGCCGGGGAGCTGTTTTTT.